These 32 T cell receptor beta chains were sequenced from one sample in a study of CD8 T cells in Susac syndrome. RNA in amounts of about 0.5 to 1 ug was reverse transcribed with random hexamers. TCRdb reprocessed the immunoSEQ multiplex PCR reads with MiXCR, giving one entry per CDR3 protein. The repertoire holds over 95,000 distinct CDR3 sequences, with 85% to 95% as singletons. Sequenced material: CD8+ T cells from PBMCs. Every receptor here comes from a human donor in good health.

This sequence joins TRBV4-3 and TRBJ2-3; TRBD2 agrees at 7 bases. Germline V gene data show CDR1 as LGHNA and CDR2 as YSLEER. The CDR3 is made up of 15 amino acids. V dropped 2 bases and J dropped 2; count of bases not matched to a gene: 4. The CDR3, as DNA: TGCGCCAGCAGCCAACAACTAGCGCCCACAGATACGCAGTATTTT. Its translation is CASSQQLAPTDTQYF.

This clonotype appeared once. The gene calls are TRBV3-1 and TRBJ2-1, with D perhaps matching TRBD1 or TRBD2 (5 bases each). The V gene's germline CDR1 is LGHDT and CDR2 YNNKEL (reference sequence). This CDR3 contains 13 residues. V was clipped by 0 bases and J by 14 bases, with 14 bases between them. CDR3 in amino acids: CASSQEWGKYKFF. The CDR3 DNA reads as TGTGCCAGCAGCCAAGAATGGGGGAAGTACAAGTTCTTC.

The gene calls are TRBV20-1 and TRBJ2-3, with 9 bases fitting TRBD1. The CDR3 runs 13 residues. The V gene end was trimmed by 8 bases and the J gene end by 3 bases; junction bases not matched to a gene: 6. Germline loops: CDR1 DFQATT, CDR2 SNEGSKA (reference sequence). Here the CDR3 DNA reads TGCAGTACGGGGACAGGGAGGACAGATACGCAGTATTTT. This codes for CSTGTGRTDTQYF.

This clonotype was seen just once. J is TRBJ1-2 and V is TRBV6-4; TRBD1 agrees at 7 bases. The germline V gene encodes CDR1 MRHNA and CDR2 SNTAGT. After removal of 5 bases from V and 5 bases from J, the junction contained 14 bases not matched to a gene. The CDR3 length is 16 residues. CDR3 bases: TGTGCCAGCAGTTTAACGGGACAGCCGAATCCTTATGGCTACACCTTC. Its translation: CASSLTGQPNPYGYTF.

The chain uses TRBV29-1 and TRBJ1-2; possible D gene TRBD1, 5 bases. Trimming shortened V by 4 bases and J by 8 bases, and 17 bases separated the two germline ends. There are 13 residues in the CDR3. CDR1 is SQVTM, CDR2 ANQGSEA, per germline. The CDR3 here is CSVGEARAGGYTF. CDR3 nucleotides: TGCAGCGTTGGGGAAGCCAGGGCAGGGGGCTACACCTTC.

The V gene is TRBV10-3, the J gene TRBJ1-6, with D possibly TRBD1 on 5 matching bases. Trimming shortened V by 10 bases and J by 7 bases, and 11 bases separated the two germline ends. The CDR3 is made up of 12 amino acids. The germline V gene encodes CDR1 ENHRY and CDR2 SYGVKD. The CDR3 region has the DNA TGTGCCACCGCCGGGGCCAATTCACCCCTCCACTTT. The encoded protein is CATAGANSPLHF.

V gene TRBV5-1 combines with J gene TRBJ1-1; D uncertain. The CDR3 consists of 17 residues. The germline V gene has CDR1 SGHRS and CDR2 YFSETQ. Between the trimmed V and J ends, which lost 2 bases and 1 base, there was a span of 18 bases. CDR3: CASSLQRLPISNTEAFF. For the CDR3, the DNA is TGCGCCAGCAGCTTACAGCGACTCCCAATTTCGAACACTGAAGCTTTCTTT.

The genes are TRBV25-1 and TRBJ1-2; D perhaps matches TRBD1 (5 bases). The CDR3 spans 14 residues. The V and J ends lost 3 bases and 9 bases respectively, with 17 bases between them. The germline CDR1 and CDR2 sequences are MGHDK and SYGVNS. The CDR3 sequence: CASSDSGRGSRYTF. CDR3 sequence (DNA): TGTGCCAGCAGTGATAGCGGTCGGGGGTCTCGCTACACCTTC.

The CDR3 spells CASSQDVHTEAFF. As DNA, the CDR3 is TGTGCCAGCAGCCAAGACGTCCACACTGAAGCTTTCTTT. This chain connects TRBV6-1 to TRBJ1-1; D not resolved. Germline V lookup: CDR1 MNHNS, CDR2 SASEGT. The CDR3 runs to 13 residues. V lost 6 bases and J lost 3, with 11 bases in between.

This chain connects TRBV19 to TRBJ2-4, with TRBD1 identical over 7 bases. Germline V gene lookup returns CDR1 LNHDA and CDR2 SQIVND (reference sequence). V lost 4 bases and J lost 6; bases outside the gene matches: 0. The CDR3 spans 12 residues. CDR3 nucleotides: TGTGCCAGTAGTAGACAGGGAAACATTCAGTACTTC. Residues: CASSRQGNIQYF.

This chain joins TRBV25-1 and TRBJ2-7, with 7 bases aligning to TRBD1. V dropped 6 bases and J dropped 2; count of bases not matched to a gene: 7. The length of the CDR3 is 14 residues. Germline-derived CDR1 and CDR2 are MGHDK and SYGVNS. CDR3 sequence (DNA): TGTGCCAGCAGATCGACAGGGATGACCTACGAGCAGTACTTC. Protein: CASRSTGMTYEQYF.

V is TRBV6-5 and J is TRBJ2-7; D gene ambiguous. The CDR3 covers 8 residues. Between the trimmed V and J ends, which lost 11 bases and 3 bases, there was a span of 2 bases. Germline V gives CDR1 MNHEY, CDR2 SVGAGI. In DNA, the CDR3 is TGTGCCTACTACGAGCAGTACTTC. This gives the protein CAYYEQYF.

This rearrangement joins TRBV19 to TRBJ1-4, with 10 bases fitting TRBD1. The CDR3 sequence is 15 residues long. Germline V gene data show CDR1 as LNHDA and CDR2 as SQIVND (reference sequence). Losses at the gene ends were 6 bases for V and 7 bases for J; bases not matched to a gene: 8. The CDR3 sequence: CASRPATGGSEKLFF. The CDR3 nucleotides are TGTGCCAGTAGACCAGCGACAGGGGGCTCTGAAAAACTGTTTTTT.

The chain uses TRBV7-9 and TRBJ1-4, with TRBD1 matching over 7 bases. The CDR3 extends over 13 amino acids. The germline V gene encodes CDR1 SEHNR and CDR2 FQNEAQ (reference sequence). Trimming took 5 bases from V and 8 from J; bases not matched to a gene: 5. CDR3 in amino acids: CASSPDRMEKLFF. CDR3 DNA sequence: TGTGCCAGCAGCCCGGACAGGATGGAAAAACTGTTTTTT.

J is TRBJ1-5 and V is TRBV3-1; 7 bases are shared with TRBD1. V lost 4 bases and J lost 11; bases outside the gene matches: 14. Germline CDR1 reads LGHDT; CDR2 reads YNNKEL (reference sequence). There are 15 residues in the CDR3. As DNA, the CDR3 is TGTGCCAGCAGCCCCGAGGGACAGCCTTTTCAAGCCCAGCATTTT. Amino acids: CASSPEGQPFQAQHF.

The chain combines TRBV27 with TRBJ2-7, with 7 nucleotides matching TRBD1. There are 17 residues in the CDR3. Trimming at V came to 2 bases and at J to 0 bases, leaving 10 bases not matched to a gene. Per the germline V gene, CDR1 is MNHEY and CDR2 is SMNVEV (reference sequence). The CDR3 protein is CASSLGRGTVSSYEQYF. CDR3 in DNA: TGTGCCAGCAGTTTAGGGCGAGGGACAGTTAGCTCCTACGAGCAGTACTTC.

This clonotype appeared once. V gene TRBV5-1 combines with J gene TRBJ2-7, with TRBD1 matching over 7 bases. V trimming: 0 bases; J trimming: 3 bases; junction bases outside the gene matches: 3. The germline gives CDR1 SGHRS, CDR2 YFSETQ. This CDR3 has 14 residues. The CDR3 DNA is TGCGCCAGCAGCTTGGAGGGGGCTAACTACGAGCAGTACTTC. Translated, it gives CASSLEGANYEQYF.

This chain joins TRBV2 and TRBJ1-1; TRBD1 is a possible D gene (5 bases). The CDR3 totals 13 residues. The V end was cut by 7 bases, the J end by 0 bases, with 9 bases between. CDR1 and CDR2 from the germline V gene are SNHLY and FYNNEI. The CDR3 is CASMGGMNTEAFF. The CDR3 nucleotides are TGTGCCAGCATGGGGGGGATGAACACTGAAGCTTTCTTT.

In DNA form, the CDR3 reads TGTGCCTGCCACTTGACAGGGGTCTACGAGCAGTACTTC. It yields the protein CACHLTGVYEQYF. This chain connects TRBV30 to TRBJ2-7; 8 bases agree with TRBD1. V dropped 6 bases and J dropped 3; count of bases not matched to a gene: 7. The CDR3 totals 13 residues. The germline gives CDR1 GTSNPN, CDR2 SVGIG (reference sequence).

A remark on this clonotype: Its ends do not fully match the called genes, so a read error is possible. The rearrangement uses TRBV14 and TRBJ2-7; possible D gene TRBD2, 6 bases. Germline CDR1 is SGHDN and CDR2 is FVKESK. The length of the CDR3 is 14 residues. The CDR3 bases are TGTGCCAGCAGCCAGAATAGCGGACCCTACGAGCTGTACTTC. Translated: CASSQNSGPYELYF.

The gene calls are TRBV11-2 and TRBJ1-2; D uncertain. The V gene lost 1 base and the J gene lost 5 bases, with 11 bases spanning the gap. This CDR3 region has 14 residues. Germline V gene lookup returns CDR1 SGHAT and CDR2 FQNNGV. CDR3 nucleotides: TGTGCCAGCAGCTTAGTCGCTGTGGGATATGGCTACACCTTC. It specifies CASSLVAVGYGYTF.

The CDR3 protein is CSVISGNYGYTF. CDR3 sequence (DNA): TGCAGCGTTATATCAGGGAACTATGGCTACACCTTC. The V call is TRBV29-1, the J call TRBJ1-2, with D possibly TRBD1 on 5 matching bases. CDR3 length: 12 residues. Looked up from germline, CDR1 is SQVTM and CDR2 is ANQGSEA. V shed 5 bases and J shed 2 bases, with 9 bases lying between them.

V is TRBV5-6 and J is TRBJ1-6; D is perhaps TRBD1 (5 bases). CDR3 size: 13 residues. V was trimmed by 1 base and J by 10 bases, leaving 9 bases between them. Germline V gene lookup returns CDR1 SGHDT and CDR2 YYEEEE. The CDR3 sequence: CASSLLRGSPLHF. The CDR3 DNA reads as TGTGCCAGCAGCTTGTTACGGGGCTCACCCCTCCACTTT.

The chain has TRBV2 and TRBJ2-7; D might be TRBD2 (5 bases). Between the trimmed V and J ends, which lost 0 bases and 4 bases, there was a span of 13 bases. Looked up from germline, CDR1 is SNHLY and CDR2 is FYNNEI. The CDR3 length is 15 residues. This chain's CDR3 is CASSEARGLLYEQYF. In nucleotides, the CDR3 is TGTGCCAGCAGTGAAGCGCGAGGACTTCTTTACGAGCAGTACTTC.

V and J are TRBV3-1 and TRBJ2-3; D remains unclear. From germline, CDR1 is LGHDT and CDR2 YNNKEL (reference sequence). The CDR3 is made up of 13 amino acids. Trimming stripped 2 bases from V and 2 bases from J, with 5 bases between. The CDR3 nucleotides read TGTGCCAGCAGCCAACGGGCCACAGATACGCAGTATTTT. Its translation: CASSQRATDTQYF.

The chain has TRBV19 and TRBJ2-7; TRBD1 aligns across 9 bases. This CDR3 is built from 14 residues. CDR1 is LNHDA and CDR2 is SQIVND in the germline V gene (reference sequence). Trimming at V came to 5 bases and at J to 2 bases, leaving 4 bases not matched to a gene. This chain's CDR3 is CASSGRDRAYEQYF. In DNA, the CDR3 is TGTGCCAGTAGTGGTCGGGACAGGGCCTACGAGCAGTACTTC. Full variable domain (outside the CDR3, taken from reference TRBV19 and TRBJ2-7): DGGITQSPKYLFRKEGQNVTLSCEQNLNHDAMYWYRQDPGQGLRLIYYSQIVNDFQKGDIAEGYSVSREKKESFPLTVTSAQKNPTAFYLCASSGRDRAYEQYFGPGTRLTVT.

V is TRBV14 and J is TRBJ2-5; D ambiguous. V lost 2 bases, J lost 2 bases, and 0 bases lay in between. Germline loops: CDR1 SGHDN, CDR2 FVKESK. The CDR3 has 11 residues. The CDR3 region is CASSQQETQYF. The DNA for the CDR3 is TGTGCCAGCAGCCAACAAGAGACCCAGTACTTC. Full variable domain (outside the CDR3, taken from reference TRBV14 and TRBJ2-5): EAGVTQFPSHSVIEKGQTVTLRCDPISGHDNLYWYRRVMGKEIKFLLHFVKESKQDESGMPNNRFLAERTGGTYSTLKVQPAELEDSGVYFCASSQQETQYFGPGTRLLVL.

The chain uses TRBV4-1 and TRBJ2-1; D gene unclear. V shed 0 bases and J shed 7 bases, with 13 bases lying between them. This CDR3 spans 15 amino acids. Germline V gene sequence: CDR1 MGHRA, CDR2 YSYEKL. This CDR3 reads CASSQDLRERNEQFF. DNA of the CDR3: TGCGCCAGCAGCCAAGATTTAAGGGAAAGGAATGAGCAGTTCTTC.

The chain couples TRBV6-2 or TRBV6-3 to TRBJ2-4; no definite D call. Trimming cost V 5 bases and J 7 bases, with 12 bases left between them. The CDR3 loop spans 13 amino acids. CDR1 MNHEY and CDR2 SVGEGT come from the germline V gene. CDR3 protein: CASSASTVNIQYF. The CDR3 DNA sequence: TGTGCCAGCAGTGCCTCGACTGTGAACATTCAGTACTTC.

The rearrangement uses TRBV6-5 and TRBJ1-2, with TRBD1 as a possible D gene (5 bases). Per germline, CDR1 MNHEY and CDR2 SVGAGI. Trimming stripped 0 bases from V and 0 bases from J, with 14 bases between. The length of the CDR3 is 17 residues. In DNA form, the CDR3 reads TGTGCCAGCAGTTACTCGAGTACGCAGGGAACTAACTATGGCTACACCTTC. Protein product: CASSYSSTQGTNYGYTF.

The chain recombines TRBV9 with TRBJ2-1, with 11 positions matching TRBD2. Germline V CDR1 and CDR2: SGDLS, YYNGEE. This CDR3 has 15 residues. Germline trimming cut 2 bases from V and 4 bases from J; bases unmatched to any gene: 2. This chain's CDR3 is CASSVRLAGYNEQFF. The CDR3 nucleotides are TGTGCCAGCAGCGTTCGACTAGCGGGATACAATGAGCAGTTCTTC.

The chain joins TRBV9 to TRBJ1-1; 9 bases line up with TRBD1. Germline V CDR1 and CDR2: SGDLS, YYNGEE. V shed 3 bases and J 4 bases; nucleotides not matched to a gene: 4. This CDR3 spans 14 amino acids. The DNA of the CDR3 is TGTGCCAGCAGCGGACAGGGGGGTGGCACTGAAGCTTTCTTT. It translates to CASSGQGGGTEAFF.